This note documents a single T cell receptor (beta chain) sequence. The sample comes from a study of blood T cell repertoires in COVID-19. Profiling relied on immunoSEQ multiplex PCR, and the TCRdb table lists in-frame clones only, not all of them. The sample shows around 300,000 clones, 80% to 90% of them seen only once. The length of the CDR3 is 19 residues. V was clipped by 1 base and J by 5 bases; unmatched bases: 18. CDR1 is SGHAT and CDR2 is FQNNGV in the germline V gene. The chain joins TRBV11-2 to TRBJ2-5; 8 nucleotides line up with TRBD2. Sequencing was performed on PBMCs or T cells enriched from blood (not recorded which). The sequence was obtained from a woman aged 18-29 years who had recovered from COVID-19. CDR3 coding DNA: TGTGCCAGCAGCTTAGGGGGATCTGGGCGGGGGGCCCCGAGGGAGACCCAGTACTTC. The encoded protein is CASSLGGSGRGAPRETQYF.